The TCR beta chain described here comes from a study of T-cell memory formation after mild COVID-19. As concerns this clonotype: Its cognate antigen is unknown.

The length of the CDR3 is 13 residues. V lost 3 bases, J lost 8 bases, and 11 bases lay in between. Study observations and caveats: CD4+ bias marked clones expanding day 15 to 37, unlike balanced contracting clones.

One entry per CDR3 protein, called by TCRdb with MiXCR from the 5' RACE reads. The data hold a few hundred thousand distinct CDR3 sequences, with around 27% observed a single time. Sequences were obtained from PBMCs or a T cell subset sorted from them (not recorded which). This sequence originates from an adult woman who had mild COVID-19 (a few samples of this study predate the infection). Cell type and time point are not known. The chain has TRBV12-3 or TRBV12-4 and TRBJ1-5; D is unclear. The CDR3 loop is CASSFKGSEPQHF. Here the CDR3 DNA reads TGTGCCAGCAGTTTTAAGGGTTCGGAGCCCCAGCATTTT.